What follows are 27 T cell receptor beta chains derived from one specimen sequenced in a study of graft-versus-host responses after intestinal transplantation. The antigens these receptors bind are not known. The data were produced by immunoSEQ multiplex PCR, yet TCRdb's version contains in-frame clones alone and is incomplete. The sample holds 100,000 or so clones, about 93% seen once. The input for sequencing was unstimulated CD4+ T cells sorted from spleen or lymph node cells, taken before intestinal transplant. All receptors derive from a human donor who received an intestinal transplant.

In this sample, this clone turned up once. Written as DNA, the CDR3 is TGTGCCAGCAGTGCGGACAGGGAGGTAGATACGCAGTATTTT. Translation: CASSADREVDTQYF. The chain uses TRBV6-5 and TRBJ2-3; TRBD1 aligns across 8 bases. V lost 5 bases to trimming and J lost 5 bases; unmatched junction nucleotides: 6. The CDR3 contains 14 residues. Per germline, CDR1 MNHEY and CDR2 SVGAGI.

This chain links TRBV2 with TRBJ2-1; 13 bases line up with TRBD2. J lost 2 bases, V lost 8 bases, and 6 bases had no gene match. CDR1 is SNHLY, CDR2 FYNNEI, per germline. The CDR3 consists of 16 residues. The CDR3 DNA sequence: TGTGCCAGCGGGAGCGGACTAGCGGGGGCCTACAATGAGCAGTTCTTC. This encodes CASGSGLAGAYNEQFF.

V is TRBV2 and J is TRBJ2-2; tentative D call: TRBD2 (5 bases). From germline, CDR1 is SNHLY and CDR2 FYNNEI. Trimming took off 4 bases at V and 7 bases at J, with 13 bases between the two ends. This CDR3 has 14 amino acids. CDR3 in amino acids: CASSVFRDRGELFF. Written as DNA, the CDR3 is TGTGCCAGCAGTGTGTTCCGGGATCGCGGGGAGCTGTTTTTT.

This CDR3 reads CASSSGTGDTGELFF. CDR3 in DNA: TGCGCCAGCAGCTCCGGGACAGGGGACACCGGGGAGCTGTTTTTT. The chain uses TRBV5-1 and TRBJ2-2; 10 nucleotides align to TRBD1. CDR1 SGHRS and CDR2 YFSETQ come from the germline V gene. The V and J ends lost 3 bases and 3 bases, in that order; junction bases with no gene match: 2. This CDR3 contains 15 residues.

V gene TRBV11-2 combines with J gene TRBJ2-5; TRBD2 aligns across 16 bases. The CDR3 runs 14 residues. Germline V gives CDR1 SGHAT, CDR2 FQNNGV. After removal of 4 bases from V and 14 bases from J, the junction contained 7 bases not matched to a gene. The CDR3, as DNA: TGTGCCAGCAGCTCGGGACTAGCGGGGGGGCTTCTCTACTTC. Translation gives CASSSGLAGGLLYF.

V usage is TRBV30 and J usage is TRBJ1-5; D may be TRBD1 (6 bases). The CDR3 consists of 13 residues. The V and J ends lost 0 bases and 7 bases respectively, with 10 bases between them. Germline V gene sequence: CDR1 GTSNPN, CDR2 SVGIG (reference sequence). The CDR3 is CAWSVGGGQPQHF. Here the CDR3 DNA reads TGTGCCTGGAGTGTTGGGGGGGGCCAGCCCCAGCATTTT.

This sequence joins TRBV5-1 and TRBJ2-3; D might be TRBD1 (5 bases). The CDR3 runs 16 residues. The germline V gene has CDR1 SGHRS and CDR2 YFSETQ. Between the trimmed V and J ends, which lost 2 bases and 0 bases, there was a span of 13 bases. CDR3 coding DNA: TGCGCCAGCAGCTTTGGGGCTGAACCTAGCACAGATACGCAGTATTTT. As protein: CASSFGAEPSTDTQYF.

This clone was detected a few times. The rearrangement uses TRBV2 and TRBJ2-7; possibly TRBD1 for D (6 bases). Germline V gene data show CDR1 as SNHLY and CDR2 as FYNNEI. Trimming pared 4 bases from V and 3 bases from J, leaving 13 bases between. This CDR3 region has 14 residues. In nucleotides, the CDR3 is TGTGCCAGCAGTGTCGATACAGGGTTCTACGAGCAGTACTTC. This codes for CASSVDTGFYEQYF.

This sequence joins TRBV4-3 and TRBJ2-3; D is possibly TRBD1 (6 bases). Looked up from germline, CDR1 is LGHNA and CDR2 is YSLEER. Trimming removed 6 bases at V and 0 bases at J, with 22 bases between. There are 18 residues in the CDR3. Here the CDR3 reads CASRANIQGKTSTDTQYF. The CDR3, as DNA: TGCGCCAGCAGAGCAAATATTCAGGGGAAGACTAGCACAGATACGCAGTATTTT.

V usage is TRBV6-1 and J usage is TRBJ1-1; 7 positions agree with TRBD1. Per germline, CDR1 MNHNS and CDR2 SASEGT. This CDR3 has 14 amino acids. The ends lost 7 bases at V and 4 bases at J; junction bases unmatched: 9. CDR3 sequence: CASILGGRVTEAFF. The CDR3 DNA reads as TGTGCCAGCATTTTAGGGGGCAGGGTCACTGAAGCTTTCTTT.

Written as DNA, the CDR3 is TGTGCCAGCAGCCGCCGTACGGACATAGCCTACGAGCAGTACTTC. It is translated as CASSRRTDIAYEQYF. The gene calls are TRBV14 and TRBJ2-7; tentative D call: TRBD1 (5 bases). This CDR3 has 15 amino acids. Trimming stripped 4 bases from V and 2 bases from J, with 15 bases between. Germline V gives CDR1 SGHDN, CDR2 FVKESK.

This clone has a handful of counts. Other DNA sequences from this sample encode an identical CDR3 as well. This chain uses TRBV5-6 with TRBJ1-2; D remains unclear. Per germline, CDR1 SGHDT and CDR2 YYEEEE. This CDR3 is 14 amino acids long. Trimming removed 0 bases from V and 0 bases from J, with 6 bases in between. CDR3 in DNA: TGTGCCAGCAGCTTGGTCGGGGCTAACTATGGCTACACCTTC. This sequence encodes CASSLVGANYGYTF.

The chain couples TRBV4-1 to TRBJ2-1; a possible D gene is TRBD2 (5 bases). The CDR3 loop spans 14 amino acids. CDR1 MGHRA and CDR2 YSYEKL come from the germline V gene. V lost 5 bases to trimming and J lost 1 base, with 9 bases between them. In nucleotides, the CDR3 is TGCGCCAGCAGCACTAGGGAGTCCTACAATGAGCAGTTCTTC. Protein sequence: CASSTRESYNEQFF.

The chain carries TRBV4-1 and TRBJ1-1; D is perhaps TRBD1 (5 bases). V was shortened by 3 bases and J by 5 bases, with 7 bases between the two germline ends. The V gene's germline CDR1 is MGHRA and CDR2 YSYEKL. This CDR3 spans 12 amino acids. CDR3 sequence reads: CASSQGRTEAFF. The CDR3 coding sequence is TGCGCCAGCAGCCAGGGGCGGACTGAAGCTTTCTTT.

The rearrangement links TRBV5-1 to TRBJ2-3, with TRBD1 matching over 8 bases. J lost 1 base, V lost 6 bases, and 4 bases had no gene match. Per the germline V gene, CDR1 is SGHRS and CDR2 is YFSETQ. This CDR3 region has 14 residues. CDR3 DNA: TGCGCCAGCATGCGGGGACAGGGCACAGATACGCAGTATTTT. Translating gives CASMRGQGTDTQYF.

This clone has just a few counts. The chain carries TRBV6-5 and TRBJ1-3; D is ambiguous. Germline V lookup: CDR1 MNHEY, CDR2 SVGAGI. The CDR3 covers 15 residues. Deletions cut 6 bases from V and 4 bases from J, with 16 bases between. CDR3 sequence (DNA): TGTGCCAGCAGCCCCTACCTTGGTTTGGGAAACACCATATATTTT. It encodes CASSPYLGLGNTIYF.

The V call is TRBV19, the J call TRBJ1-5; 10 positions match TRBD1. Per germline, CDR1 LNHDA and CDR2 SQIVND (reference sequence). Unmatched junction bases numbered 8, after V lost 6 bases and J lost 3 bases. This CDR3 region has 16 residues. The CDR3 sequence: CASSPWGQGTNQPQHF. The CDR3 DNA reads TGTGCCAGTAGCCCTTGGGGACAGGGGACCAATCAGCCCCAGCATTTT.

This clone has just one count. The rearrangement uses TRBV4-2 and TRBJ1-1; D might be TRBD1 (6 bases). Trimming took off 5 bases at V and 3 bases at J, with 10 bases between the two ends. This CDR3 comprises 13 residues. Germline CDR1 LGHNA, CDR2 YNFKEQ. CDR3 sequence reads: CASSWEGDTEAFF. CDR3 DNA: TGTGCCAGCAGCTGGGAGGGGGACACTGAAGCTTTCTTT.

The V gene is TRBV6-5, the J gene TRBJ2-1, with 8 positions matching TRBD1. The CDR3 covers 15 residues. The ends lost 3 bases at V and 6 bases at J; junction bases unmatched: 7. From germline, CDR1 is MNHEY and CDR2 SVGAGI. In DNA, the CDR3 is TGTGCCAGCAGTTATCAGGGGGCGACCCCCAATGAGCAGTTCTTC. Its protein product is CASSYQGATPNEQFF.

This chain joins TRBV4-1 and TRBJ1-3; D might be TRBD1 (5 bases). The germline V and J ends were trimmed by 0 bases and 7 bases, with 25 bases remaining between them. Germline V gives CDR1 MGHRA, CDR2 YSYEKL. This CDR3 has 19 amino acids. In DNA, the CDR3 is TGCGCCAGCAGCCAAGAAATCCCCCCCCGCGGCAGGGCCCCTAACACCATATATTTT. Its protein product is CASSQEIPPRGRAPNTIYF.

This chain joins TRBV18 and TRBJ2-7, with 11 bases aligning to TRBD2. The CDR3 runs to 14 residues. Per the germline V gene, CDR1 is KGHSH and CDR2 is LQKENI. V was pared by 2 bases and J by 10 bases, with 7 bases of the junction left unmatched. CDR3 protein: CASSPFTSGRRQYF. The CDR3 nucleotides are TGTGCCAGCTCACCATTTACTAGCGGGAGAAGACAGTACTTC.

V gene TRBV9 combines with J gene TRBJ2-2, with D unclear. The CDR3 totals 14 residues. Germline V gene data show CDR1 as SGDLS and CDR2 as YYNGEE. V was pared by 4 bases and J by 0 bases, with 7 bases between. The CDR3 DNA follows: TGTGCCAGCAGCTCTAACGCGAACACCGGGGAGCTGTTTTTT. It encodes CASSSNANTGELFF.

This chain uses TRBV2 with TRBJ1-1, with 11 positions matching TRBD1. The CDR3 contains 16 residues. V lost 6 bases to trimming and J lost 4 bases; unmatched junction nucleotides: 10. Germline V gene sequence: CDR1 SNHLY, CDR2 FYNNEI. Written as DNA, the CDR3 is TGTGCCAGCAGCCTTCGGACAGGGGGCAGAGGCACTGAAGCTTTCTTT. Protein: CASSLRTGGRGTEAFF. Complete variable domain (other parts from reference TRBV2 and TRBJ1-1): EPEVTQTPSHQVTQMGQEVILRCVPISNHLYFYWYRQILGQKVEFLVSFYNNEISEKSEIFDDQFSVERPDGSNFTLKIRSTKLEDSAMYFCASSLRTGGRGTEAFFGQGTRLTVV.

The chain employs TRBV7-9 and TRBJ2-7; 10 nucleotides match TRBD1. The CDR3 runs to 14 residues. The germline V gene has CDR1 SEHNR and CDR2 FQNEAQ (reference sequence). The V gene end was trimmed by 3 bases and the J gene end by 4 bases; junction bases not matched to a gene: 3. CDR3 region: CASSLGTGVYEQYF. CDR3 coding DNA: TGTGCCAGCAGCTTGGGGACAGGGGTATACGAGCAGTACTTC.

The V call is TRBV19, the J call TRBJ2-7; D might be TRBD2 (7 bases). This CDR3 has 13 amino acids. Germline V gene lookup returns CDR1 LNHDA and CDR2 SQIVND (reference sequence). This CDR3 reads CAASGGGVLEQYF. DNA for the CDR3: TGTGCGGCAAGTGGGGGGGGCGTTCTGGAGCAGTACTTC.

The CDR3 loop reads CASSRGTFSGNTIYF. The CDR3 region has the DNA TGTGCCAGTAGCAGGGGGACTTTCTCTGGAAACACCATATATTTT. The rearrangement joins TRBV19 to TRBJ1-3; 7 bases line up with TRBD1. CDR3 length equals 15 residues. With 6 bases clipped from V and 0 bases from J, the junction kept 5 bases outside the gene matches. Germline loops: CDR1 LNHDA, CDR2 SQIVND (reference sequence).

The chain combines TRBV6-4 with TRBJ1-2; a possible D gene is TRBD1 (5 bases). The CDR3 sequence is 14 residues long. With 4 bases removed from V and 2 bases from J, the gap between germline ends came to 11 bases. Germline CDR1 reads MRHNA; CDR2 reads SNTAGT. As DNA, the CDR3 is TGTGCCAGCAGTGCGGCCGGGGGAAACTATGGCTACACCTTC. Its protein product is CASSAAGGNYGYTF.